One sample yielded the 30 T cell receptor beta chains listed below, sequenced in a study of T-cell reconstitution after alpha-beta-depleted transplantation in children. For TCRbeta, the library was prepared with unique molecular identifiers. TCRdb recomputed calls from the PCR reads with MiXCR, one row per CDR3 protein. The sample has hundreds of thousands of distinct CDR3 sequences; approximately 9% are singletons. The specimen comprised PBMCs from the stem cell graft donor, sampled from the stem cell graft. The receptor source for this set is a human donor who donated a stem cell graft to a child with acute lymphoblastic leukemia.

This clonotype was picked up a small number of times. The chain employs TRBV5-1 and TRBJ2-5, with 12 positions matching TRBD1. Germline trimming cut 3 bases from V and 5 bases from J; bases unmatched to any gene: 8. Looked up from germline, CDR1 is SGHRS and CDR2 is YFSETQ. CDR3 size: 16 residues. The CDR3 DNA reads as TGCGCCAGCAGCTCGGGGACAGGGGGCCTTCGGGAGACCCAGTACTTC. The encoded protein is CASSSGTGGLRETQYF.

This clonotype was recorded a few times. This chain uses TRBV18 with TRBJ1-1, with TRBD1 identical over 7 bases. Trimming removed 3 bases from V and 1 base from J; junction bases left unmatched: 5. This CDR3 spans 15 amino acids. The V gene's germline CDR1 is KGHSH and CDR2 LQKENI. This CDR3 reads CASSPQGDWNTEAFF. The CDR3 DNA reads TGTGCCAGCTCACCTCAGGGGGACTGGAACACTGAAGCTTTCTTT.

The chain combines TRBV12-3 or TRBV12-4 with TRBJ1-2, with D tentatively TRBD1 (5 bases). CDR3 size: 14 residues. V was cut by 5 bases and J by 7 bases, with 17 bases left in between. CDR3 loop: CASSGPRDPFGYTF. The DNA of the CDR3 is TGTGCCAGCAGTGGGCCCCGGGACCCCTTTGGCTACACCTTC.

The rearrangement joins TRBV10-3 to TRBJ1-5; D remains ambiguous. Germline values: CDR1 ENHRY, CDR2 SYGVKD. The CDR3 totals 15 residues. V was shortened by 3 bases and J by 2 bases, with 11 bases between the two germline ends. The DNA for the CDR3 is TGTGCCATCAGTGATGAGGAAGCAGGCAATCAGCCCCAGCATTTT. This codes for CAISDEEAGNQPQHF.

This clonotype was observed a handful of times. This chain connects TRBV6-1 to TRBJ1-2; a possible D gene is TRBD1 (6 bases). The germline CDR1 and CDR2 sequences are MNHNS and SASEGT. Trimming took 6 bases from V and 2 from J, leaving 13 bases between them. The CDR3 consists of 14 residues. CDR3 in DNA: TGTGCCAGCAGCCTCAACAGGGAGAACTATGGCTACACCTTC. Protein product: CASSLNRENYGYTF.

This clonotype was seen repeatedly, ten times or more. The rearrangement links TRBV5-6 to TRBJ2-7; 9 positions agree with TRBD1. The germline V gene encodes CDR1 SGHDT and CDR2 YYEEEE. The V segment lost 3 bases and the J segment 5 bases; nucleotides outside the gene matches: 12. The CDR3 is 16 residues long. The chain's CDR3 is CASSSTIGTGMNEQYF. CDR3 coding DNA: TGTGCCAGCAGCTCCACAATCGGGACAGGGATGAACGAGCAGTACTTC.

A word on this clonotype: A read error may account for a junction end that differs from germline. The chain uses TRBV6-1 and TRBJ2-2; D is unclear. The CDR3 has 16 residues. Per germline, CDR1 MNHNS and CDR2 SASEGT. CDR3 amino acids: CASGDASARSTGELFF. The DNA for the CDR3 is TGTGCCAGCGGTGACGCGAGCGCTCGTTCCACCGGGGAGCTGTTTTTT.

This clonotype has a handful of counts. The chain combines TRBV5-6 with TRBJ1-1; possible D gene TRBD1, 6 bases. Germline V gene sequence: CDR1 SGHDT, CDR2 YYEEEE. The ends were cut back, 4 bases at V and 5 bases at J, with 15 bases in the middle. CDR3 size: 14 residues. The CDR3 DNA is TGTGCCAGCAGCCGGCTGCAGGGGTCGACTGAAGCTTTCTTT. This translates into CASSRLQGSTEAFF.

This clonotype has ten or more counts. The rearrangement uses TRBV5-1 and TRBJ2-5; D possibly corresponds to TRBD1 (5 bases). The CDR3 covers 17 residues. CDR1 is SGHRS and CDR2 is YFSETQ in the germline V gene. Trimming left V 3 bases short and J 3 bases short, with 21 bases between. The CDR3 spells CASSYGAVRTLEETQYF. The CDR3 nucleotides read TGCGCCAGCAGCTATGGGGCGGTAAGAACACTCGAAGAGACCCAGTACTTC.

At least ten counts were recorded for this clonotype. This chain connects TRBV20-1 to TRBJ2-3, with D possibly being TRBD2 (7 bases). The V end was cut by 1 base, the J end by 8 bases, with 19 bases between. The CDR3 extends over 15 amino acids. CDR1 is DFQATT, CDR2 SNEGSKA, per germline (reference sequence). CDR3 coding DNA: TGCAGTGCTAGAGGCACGGGGGGCCTCCCAGGTACGCAGTATTTT. Translating it yields CSARGTGGLPGTQYF.

The chain recombines TRBV10-2 with TRBJ2-3; no clear D gene. This CDR3 spans 13 amino acids. Per germline, CDR1 WSHSY and CDR2 SAAADI. The V and J ends lost 5 bases and 2 bases respectively, with 8 bases between them. Here the CDR3 reads CASSIVNTDTQYF. Here the CDR3 DNA reads TGCGCCAGCAGTATAGTCAACACAGATACGCAGTATTTT.

CDR3 nucleotide sequence: TGTGCCAGCAGCTCCTCCGGGACTAGCTATGTTGCAGATACGCAGTATTTT. It encodes CASSSSGTSYVADTQYF. The chain joins TRBV7-2 to TRBJ2-3; 9 bases are a match to TRBD2. The CDR3 runs to 17 residues. The germline CDR1 and CDR2 sequences are SGHTA and FQGNSA. V lost 4 bases and J lost 4; bases outside the gene matches: 12.

The chain links TRBV21-1 to TRBJ2-7. TRBV21-1 is a pseudogene locus. CDR3 length: 14 amino acids. The CDR3 reads CASRGEGGPYEQYF. DNA of the CDR3: TGTGCCAGCAGAGGAGAAGGGGGCCCCTACGAGCAGTACTTC.

This clonotype was counted between two and nine times. V gene TRBV5-5 combines with J gene TRBJ1-2; D is ambiguous. V dropped 0 bases and J dropped 5 bases, with 17 bases sitting between them. Germline assignment: CDR1 SGHKS and CDR2 YYEKEE (reference sequence). The CDR3 extends over 16 amino acids. In DNA, the CDR3 is TGTGCCAGCAGCTTGGCTTCGGCCAGGCCGGCATATGGCTACACCTTC. Protein sequence: CASSLASARPAYGYTF.

The chain couples TRBV12-3 or TRBV12-4 to TRBJ2-1; D remains ambiguous. The germline V and J ends were trimmed by 5 bases and 3 bases, with 8 bases remaining between them. The CDR3 loop spans 13 amino acids. Here the CDR3 reads CASSPQNYNEQFF. The CDR3, as DNA: TGTGCCAGCAGTCCACAAAACTACAATGAGCAGTTCTTC.

A few counts support this clonotype. J is TRBJ2-3 and V is TRBV4-2; maybe TRBD1 (5 bases). Between the trimmed V and J ends, which lost 0 bases and 5 bases, there was a span of 6 bases. The CDR3 runs to 13 residues. In germline, CDR1 is LGHNA, CDR2 YNFKEQ. The CDR3 is CASSQDQGDTQYF. CDR3 bases: TGTGCCAGCAGCCAAGATCAGGGAGATACGCAGTATTTT.

This clonotype was seen a few times. The rearrangement uses TRBV7-9 and TRBJ1-5, with 11 bases identical to TRBD1. Looked up from germline, CDR1 is SEHNR and CDR2 is FQNEAQ (reference sequence). After removal of 3 bases from V and 8 bases from J, the junction contained 6 bases not matched to a gene. The CDR3 covers 15 residues. CDR3 sequence reads: CASSLGQGVLEPQHF. CDR3 coding DNA: TGTGCCAGCAGCTTGGGACAGGGGGTTTTGGAGCCCCAGCATTTT.

This clonotype was picked up many times. The chain couples TRBV12-3 or TRBV12-4 to TRBJ2-3; D is possibly TRBD1 or TRBD2 (5 bases each). The CDR3 has 12 amino acids. V was pared by 6 bases and J by 6 bases, with 10 bases between. CDR3 DNA sequence: TGTGCCAGCAGCCGGGACGGGGATACGCAGTATTTT. Translated: CASSRDGDTQYF.

This clonotype was seen at least ten times. The chain joins TRBV27 to TRBJ2-5; D gene uncertain. Germline V gene data show CDR1 as MNHEY and CDR2 as SMNVEV (reference sequence). Trimming stripped 5 bases from V and 5 bases from J, with 6 bases between. This CDR3 is built from 11 residues. CDR3 nucleotide sequence: TGTGCCAGCAGTATTGGGGAGACCCAGTACTTC. Protein product: CASSIGETQYF.

The rearrangement uses TRBV14 and TRBJ2-3; no clear D gene. The CDR3 covers 12 residues. Germline CDR1 reads SGHDN; CDR2 reads FVKESK. V was pared by 1 base and J by 8 bases, with 7 bases between. The CDR3 protein is CASSQVAVTQYF. The CDR3 nucleotides read TGTGCCAGCAGCCAAGTTGCAGTTACGCAGTATTTT. The full variable domain, completed using reference TRBV14 and TRBJ2-3, is EAGVTQFPSHSVIEKGQTVTLRCDPISGHDNLYWYRRVMGKEIKFLLHFVKESKQDESGMPNNRFLAERTGGTYSTLKVQPAELEDSGVYFCASSQVAVTQYFGPGTRLTVL.

At least ten counts were recorded for this clonotype. This rearrangement joins TRBV5-6 to TRBJ2-7; 7 nucleotides line up with TRBD1. Trimming took 0 bases from V and 3 from J; bases not matched to a gene: 3. The length of the CDR3 is 14 residues. The V gene's germline CDR1 is SGHDT and CDR2 YYEEEE. CDR3 nucleotide sequence: TGTGCCAGCAGCTTGGGGGACAGAGGCTACGAGCAGTACTTC. As protein: CASSLGDRGYEQYF.

In this sample, this clonotype turned up many times. The chain uses TRBV4-1 and TRBJ1-1; a weak D match, TRBD1 (5 bases). This CDR3 has 17 residues. V dropped 2 bases and J dropped 7 bases, with 23 bases sitting between them. Germline loops: CDR1 MGHRA, CDR2 YSYEKL. CDR3 region: CASSQPPGRTRYNEAFF. The CDR3 DNA follows: TGCGCCAGCAGCCAACCGCCGGGACGGACACGATACAATGAAGCTTTCTTT.

This chain uses TRBV20-1 with TRBJ2-1; no reliable D call. Germline V gene sequence: CDR1 DFQATT, CDR2 SNEGSKA (reference sequence). The CDR3 contains 11 residues. Trimming removed 0 bases at V and 9 bases at J, with 6 bases between. As DNA, the CDR3 is TGCAGTGCTAGAGATACCTTTGAGCAGTTCTTC. Its protein product is CSARDTFEQFF.

The chain uses TRBV12-3 or TRBV12-4 and TRBJ1-5; 9 bases fit TRBD1. V gave up 1 base and J gave up 3 bases; unmatched junction bases: 1. The CDR3 has 15 residues. CDR3 nucleotides: TGTGCCAGCAGTTTAGACAGGGGGCCCAATCAGCCCCAGCATTTT. It translates to CASSLDRGPNQPQHF.

This clonotype was observed at least ten times. V usage is TRBV3-1 and J usage is TRBJ1-4, with D perhaps TRBD1 (5 bases). V was clipped by 1 base and J by 6 bases, with 9 bases between them. The length of the CDR3 is 14 residues. Germline V gene lookup returns CDR1 LGHDT and CDR2 YNNKEL (reference sequence). This CDR3 reads CASSQAGFYEKLFF. The CDR3 DNA follows: TGTGCCAGCAGCCAAGCAGGGTTTTATGAAAAACTGTTTTTT. The full variable domain, completed using reference TRBV3-1 and TRBJ1-4, is DTAVSQTPKYLVTQMGNDKSIKCEQNLGHDTMYWYKQDSKKFLKIMFSYNNKELIINETVPNRFSPKSPDKAHLNLHINSLELGDSAVYFCASSQAGFYEKLFFGSGTQLSVL.

V and J are TRBV3-1 and TRBJ2-2, with TRBD2 as a possible D gene (5 bases). Germline V gene lookup returns CDR1 LGHDT and CDR2 YNNKEL (reference sequence). V lost 1 base and J 5 bases, leaving 8 bases between the germline ends. The CDR3 has 14 amino acids. CDR3 in DNA: TGTGCCAGCAGCCAAGGAGGGATAACCGGGGAGCTGTTTTTT. As protein: CASSQGGITGELFF.

This clonotype was recorded a few times. This sequence joins TRBV16 and TRBJ1-2; 7 bases match TRBD1. Unmatched junction bases numbered 9, after V lost 4 bases and J lost 7 bases. The germline V gene encodes CDR1 KGHSY and CDR2 FQNENV. The CDR3 has 14 amino acids. The CDR3 coding sequence is TGTGCCAGCAGCCCAACAGGGGAGGTTGGTGGCTACACCTTC. Translation: CASSPTGEVGGYTF.

This clonotype was observed a few times. The V gene is TRBV6-4, the J gene TRBJ1-2; perhaps TRBD1 as D (5 bases). The V gene's germline CDR1 is MRHNA and CDR2 SNTAGT. The CDR3 contains 14 residues. The ends were cut back, 3 bases at V and 6 bases at J, with 14 bases in the middle. In DNA form, the CDR3 reads TGTGCCAGCAGTGATCACCGGGGGACGAATGGCTACACCTTC. It encodes CASSDHRGTNGYTF.

The rearrangement uses TRBV5-1 and TRBJ2-1, with a tentative D call TRBD2 (7 bases). CDR1 SGHRS and CDR2 YFSETQ come from the germline V gene. Trimming took 0 bases from V and 7 from J, leaving 14 bases between them. The CDR3 extends over 15 amino acids. The CDR3 sequence: CASSLGGGPLNEQFF. CDR3 nucleotides: TGCGCCAGCAGCTTGGGCGGGGGCCCCCTTAATGAGCAGTTCTTC.

The chain combines TRBV7-9 with TRBJ1-2; D gene unclear. Trimming removed 3 bases from V and 4 bases from J, with 9 bases in between. The CDR3 loop spans 13 amino acids. Germline CDR1 and CDR2: SEHNR and FQNEAQ (reference sequence). The CDR3 region has the DNA TGTGCCAGCAGCTTGGCAGAATCCTATGGCTACACCTTC. It is translated as CASSLAESYGYTF.